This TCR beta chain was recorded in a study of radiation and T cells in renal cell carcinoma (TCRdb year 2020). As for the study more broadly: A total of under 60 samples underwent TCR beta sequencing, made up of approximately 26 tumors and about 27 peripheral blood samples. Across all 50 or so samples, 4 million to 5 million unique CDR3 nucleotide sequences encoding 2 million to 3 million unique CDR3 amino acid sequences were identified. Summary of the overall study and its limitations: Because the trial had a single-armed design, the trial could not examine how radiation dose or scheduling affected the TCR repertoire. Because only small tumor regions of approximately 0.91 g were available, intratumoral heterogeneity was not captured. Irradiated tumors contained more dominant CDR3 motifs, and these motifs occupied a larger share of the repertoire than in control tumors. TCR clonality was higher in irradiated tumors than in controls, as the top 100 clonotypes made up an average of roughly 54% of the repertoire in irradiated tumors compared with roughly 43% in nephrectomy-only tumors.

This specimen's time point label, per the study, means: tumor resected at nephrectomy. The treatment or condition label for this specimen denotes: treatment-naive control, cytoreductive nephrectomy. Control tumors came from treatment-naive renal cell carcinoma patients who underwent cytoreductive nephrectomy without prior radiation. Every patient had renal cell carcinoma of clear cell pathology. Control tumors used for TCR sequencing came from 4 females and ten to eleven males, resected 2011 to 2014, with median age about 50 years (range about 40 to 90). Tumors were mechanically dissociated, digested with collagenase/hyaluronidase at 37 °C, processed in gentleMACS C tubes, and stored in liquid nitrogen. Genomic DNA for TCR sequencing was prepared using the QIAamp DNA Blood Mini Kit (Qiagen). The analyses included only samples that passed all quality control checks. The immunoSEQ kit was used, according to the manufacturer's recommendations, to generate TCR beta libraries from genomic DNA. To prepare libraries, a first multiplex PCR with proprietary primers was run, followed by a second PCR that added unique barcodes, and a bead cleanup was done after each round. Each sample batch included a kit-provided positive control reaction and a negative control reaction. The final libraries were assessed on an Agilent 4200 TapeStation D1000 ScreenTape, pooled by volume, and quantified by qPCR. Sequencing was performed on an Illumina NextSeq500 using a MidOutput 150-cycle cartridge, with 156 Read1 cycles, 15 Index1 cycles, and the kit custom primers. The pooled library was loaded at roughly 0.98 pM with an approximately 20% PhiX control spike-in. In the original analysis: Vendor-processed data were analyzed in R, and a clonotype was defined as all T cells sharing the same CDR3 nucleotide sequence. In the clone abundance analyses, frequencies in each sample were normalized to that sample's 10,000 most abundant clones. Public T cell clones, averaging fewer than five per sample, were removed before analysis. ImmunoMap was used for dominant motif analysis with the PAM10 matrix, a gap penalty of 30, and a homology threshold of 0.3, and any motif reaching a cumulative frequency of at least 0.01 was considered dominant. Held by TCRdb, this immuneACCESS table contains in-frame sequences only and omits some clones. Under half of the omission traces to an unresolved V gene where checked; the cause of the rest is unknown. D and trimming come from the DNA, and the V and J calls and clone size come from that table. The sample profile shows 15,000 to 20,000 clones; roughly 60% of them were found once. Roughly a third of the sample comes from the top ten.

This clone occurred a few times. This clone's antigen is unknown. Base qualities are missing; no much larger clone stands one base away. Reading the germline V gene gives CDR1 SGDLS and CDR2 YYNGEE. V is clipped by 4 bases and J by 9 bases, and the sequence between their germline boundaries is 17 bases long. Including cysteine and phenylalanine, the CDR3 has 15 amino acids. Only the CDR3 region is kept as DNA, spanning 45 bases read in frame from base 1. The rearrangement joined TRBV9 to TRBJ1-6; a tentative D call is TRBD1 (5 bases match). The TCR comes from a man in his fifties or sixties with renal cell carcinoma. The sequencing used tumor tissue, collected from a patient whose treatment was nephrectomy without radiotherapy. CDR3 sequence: CASSFSGTAGSPLHF. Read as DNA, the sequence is TGTGCCAGCAGCTTTTCCGGGACGGCGGGTTCACCCCTCCACTTT. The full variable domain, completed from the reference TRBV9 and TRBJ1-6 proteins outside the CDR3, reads DSGVTQTPKHLITATGQRVTLRCSPRSGDLSVYWYQQSLDQGLQFLIQYYNGEERAKGNILERFSAQQFPDLHSELNLSSLELGDSALYFCASSFSGTAGSPLHFGNGTRLTVT.